Below, one T cell receptor beta chain is given with its context. This sample stems from a study of blood T cell repertoires in COVID-19. Study summary: PBMCs, B-cell-depleted T cells, or T cells provided the cDNA or gDNA that made up the material.

The ends lost 4 bases at V and 8 bases at J; junction bases unmatched: 4. Per germline, CDR1 LNHDA and CDR2 SQIVND (reference sequence). This CDR3 has 13 amino acids. Profiled with immunoSEQ multiplex PCR; TCRdb holds only in-frame clones, not every one. The sample comprises 85,000 to 95,000 clones, about 93% of which are singletons, and 3% to 4.5% rests with the top ten. The specimen was peripheral blood. The J gene is TRBJ1-4, the V gene TRBV19; 7 bases are a match to TRBD1. This receptor was identified in a woman between 50 and 59 years old in a cohort sampled during active COVID-19. The CDR3 DNA reads TGTGCCAGTAGTAAACAGGGGTCCGAAAAACTGTTTTTT. This translates into CASSKQGSEKLFF.